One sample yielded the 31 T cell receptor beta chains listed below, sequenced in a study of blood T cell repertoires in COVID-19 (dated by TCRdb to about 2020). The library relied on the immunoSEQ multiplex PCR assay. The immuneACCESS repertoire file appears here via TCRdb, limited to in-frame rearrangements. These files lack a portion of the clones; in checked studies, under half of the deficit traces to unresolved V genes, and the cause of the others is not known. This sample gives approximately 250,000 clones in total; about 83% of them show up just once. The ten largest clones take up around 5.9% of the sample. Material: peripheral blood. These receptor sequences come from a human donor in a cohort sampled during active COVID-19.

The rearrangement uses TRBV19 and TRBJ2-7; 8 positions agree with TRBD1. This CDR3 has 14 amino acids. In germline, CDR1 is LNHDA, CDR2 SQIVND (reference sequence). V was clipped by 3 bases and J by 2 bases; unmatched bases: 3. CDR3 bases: TGTGCCAGTAGTATGGGACAGGCAGCCTACGAGCAGTACTTC. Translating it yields CASSMGQAAYEQYF.

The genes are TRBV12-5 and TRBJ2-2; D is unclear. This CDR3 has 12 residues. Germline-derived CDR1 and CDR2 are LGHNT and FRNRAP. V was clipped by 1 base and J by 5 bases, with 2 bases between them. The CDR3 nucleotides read TGTGCTAGTGGTTTGGCGACCGGGGAGCTGTTTTTT. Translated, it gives CASGLATGELFF.

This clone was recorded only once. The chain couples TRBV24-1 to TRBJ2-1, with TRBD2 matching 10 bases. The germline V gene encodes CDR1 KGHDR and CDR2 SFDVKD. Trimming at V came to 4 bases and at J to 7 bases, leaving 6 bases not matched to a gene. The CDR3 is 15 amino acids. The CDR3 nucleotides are TGTGCCACCAGTGAAACTAGCGGGGATAAAAATGAGCAGTTCTTC. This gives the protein CATSETSGDKNEQFF.

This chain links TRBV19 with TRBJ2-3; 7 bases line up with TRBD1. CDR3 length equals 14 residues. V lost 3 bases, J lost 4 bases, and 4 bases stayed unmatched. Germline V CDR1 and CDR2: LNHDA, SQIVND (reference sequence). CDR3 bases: TGTGCCAGTAGTATGGGGACAGCCCCAGATACGCAGTATTTT. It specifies CASSMGTAPDTQYF.

The CDR3 here is CASTRDRSTDTQYF. The CDR3 bases are TGTGCCAGTACCCGGGACAGAAGCACAGATACGCAGTATTTT. The rearrangement joins TRBV19 to TRBJ2-3; 7 positions agree with TRBD1. After removal of 7 bases from V and 0 bases from J, the junction contained 4 bases not matched to a gene. This CDR3 contains 14 residues. Germline CDR1 is LNHDA and CDR2 is SQIVND (reference sequence).

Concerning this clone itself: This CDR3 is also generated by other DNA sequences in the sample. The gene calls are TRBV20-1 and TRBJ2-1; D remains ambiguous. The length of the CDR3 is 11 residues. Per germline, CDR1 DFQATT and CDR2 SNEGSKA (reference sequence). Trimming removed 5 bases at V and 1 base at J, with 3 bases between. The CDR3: CSARSYNEQFF. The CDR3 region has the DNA TGCAGTGCTCGGTCCTACAATGAGCAGTTCTTC.

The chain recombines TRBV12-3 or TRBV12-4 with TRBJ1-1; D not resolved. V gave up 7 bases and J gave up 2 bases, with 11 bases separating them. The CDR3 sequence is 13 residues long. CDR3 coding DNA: TGTGCCAGCACCAAGAGGGTAAACACTGAAGCTTTCTTT. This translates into CASTKRVNTEAFF.

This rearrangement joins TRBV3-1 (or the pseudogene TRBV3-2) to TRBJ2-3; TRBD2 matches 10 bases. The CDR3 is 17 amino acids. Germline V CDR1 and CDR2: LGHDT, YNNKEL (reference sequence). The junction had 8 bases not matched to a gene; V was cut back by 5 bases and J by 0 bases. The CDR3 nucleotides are TGTGCCAGCAGCAGATTAGCGGGAGGACCAAGCACAGATACGCAGTATTTT. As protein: CASSRLAGGPSTDTQYF.

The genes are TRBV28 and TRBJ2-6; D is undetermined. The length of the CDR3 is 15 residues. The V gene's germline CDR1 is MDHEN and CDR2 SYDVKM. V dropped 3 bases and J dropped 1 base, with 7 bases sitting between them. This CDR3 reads CASSLSQSGANVLTF. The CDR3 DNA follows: TGTGCCAGCAGTTTGTCACAATCTGGGGCCAACGTCCTGACTTTC.

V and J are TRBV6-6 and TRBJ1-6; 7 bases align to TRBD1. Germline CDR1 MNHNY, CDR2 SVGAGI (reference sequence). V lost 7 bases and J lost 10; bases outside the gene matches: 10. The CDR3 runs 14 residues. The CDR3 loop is CASTTRTGRSPLHF. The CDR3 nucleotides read TGTGCCAGCACCACGCGGACAGGACGATCACCCCTCCACTTT.

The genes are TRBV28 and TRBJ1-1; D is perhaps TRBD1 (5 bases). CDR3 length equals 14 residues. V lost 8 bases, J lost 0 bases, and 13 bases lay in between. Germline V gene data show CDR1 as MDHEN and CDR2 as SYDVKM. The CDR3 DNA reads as TGTGCCAGCGATCGCACAGGCATGAACACTGAAGCTTTCTTT. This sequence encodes CASDRTGMNTEAFF.

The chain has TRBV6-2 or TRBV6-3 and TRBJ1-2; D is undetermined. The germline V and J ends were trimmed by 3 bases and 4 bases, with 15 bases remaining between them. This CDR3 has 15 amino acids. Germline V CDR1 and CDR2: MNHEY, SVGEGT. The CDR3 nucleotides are TGTGCCAGCAGTTATACGGCCGCAGGCCCCTATGGCTACACCTTC. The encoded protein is CASSYTAAGPYGYTF.

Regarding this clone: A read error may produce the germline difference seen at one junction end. Written as DNA, the CDR3 is TGTGCTAGCAGCCCCCCGGCAGGTGGGAATTCACCCCTCCACTTT. This translates into CASSPPAGGNSPLHF. The rearrangement links TRBV7-7 to TRBJ1-6, with D uncertain. Per the germline V gene, CDR1 is SSHAT and CDR2 is FNYEAQ (reference sequence). The CDR3 has 15 amino acids. The full variable domain, completed using reference TRBV7-7 and TRBJ1-6, is GAGVSQSPRYKVTKRGQDVTLRCDPISSHATLYWYQQALGQGPEFLTYFNYEAQPDKSGLPSDRFSAERPEGSISTLTIQRTEQRDSAMYRCASSPPAGGNSPLHFGNGTRLTVT.

CDR3 residues: CASRTAPSYEQYF. CDR3 coding DNA: TGTGCCAGCAGAACAGCCCCCTCCTACGAGCAGTACTTC. The chain employs TRBV6-5 and TRBJ2-7; D is unclear. CDR3 length equals 13 residues. The V gene lost 6 bases and the J gene lost 0 bases, with 9 bases spanning the gap. Germline CDR1 and CDR2: MNHEY and SVGAGI.

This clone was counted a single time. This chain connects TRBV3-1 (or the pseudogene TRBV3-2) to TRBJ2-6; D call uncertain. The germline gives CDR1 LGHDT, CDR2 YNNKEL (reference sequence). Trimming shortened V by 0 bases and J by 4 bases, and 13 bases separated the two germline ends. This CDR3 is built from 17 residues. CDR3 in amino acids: CASSQDAPWAGANVLTF. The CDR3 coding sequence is TGTGCCAGCAGCCAAGACGCCCCCTGGGCAGGGGCCAACGTCCTGACTTTC.

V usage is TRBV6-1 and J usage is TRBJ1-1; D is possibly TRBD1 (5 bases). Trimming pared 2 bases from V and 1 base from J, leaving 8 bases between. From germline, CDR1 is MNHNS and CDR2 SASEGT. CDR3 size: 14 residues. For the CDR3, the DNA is TGTGCCAGCAGTGAATTCGGGGGGAACACTGAAGCTTTCTTT. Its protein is CASSEFGGNTEAFF.

The CDR3 region is CASSPAGNTDTQYF. The CDR3 DNA sequence: TGTGCCAGCAGCCCAGCGGGAAACACAGATACGCAGTATTTT. The genes are TRBV25-1 and TRBJ2-3, with 7 bases aligning to TRBD2. Germline assignment: CDR1 MGHDK and CDR2 SYGVNS. The CDR3 runs to 14 residues. V lost 6 bases and J lost 2; bases outside the gene matches: 5.

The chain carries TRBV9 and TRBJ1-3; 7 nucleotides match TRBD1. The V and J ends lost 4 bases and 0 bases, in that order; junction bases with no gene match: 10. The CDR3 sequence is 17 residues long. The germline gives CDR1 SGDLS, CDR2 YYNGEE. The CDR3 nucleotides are TGTGCCAGCAGCCCTTGGGGGACAGCGAGCTCTGGAAACACCATATATTTT. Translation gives CASSPWGTASSGNTIYF. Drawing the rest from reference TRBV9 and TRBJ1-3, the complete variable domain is DSGVTQTPKHLITATGQRVTLRCSPRSGDLSVYWYQQSLDQGLQFLIQYYNGEERAKGNILERFSAQQFPDLHSELNLSSLELGDSALYFCASSPWGTASSGNTIYFGEGSWLTVV.

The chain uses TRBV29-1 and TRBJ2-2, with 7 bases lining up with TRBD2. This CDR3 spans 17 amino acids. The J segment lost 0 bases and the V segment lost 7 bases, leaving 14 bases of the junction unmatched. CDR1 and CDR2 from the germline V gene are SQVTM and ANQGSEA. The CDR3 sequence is CSAMRGTGLTNTGELFF. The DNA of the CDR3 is TGCAGCGCCATGAGAGGAACGGGACTAACGAACACCGGGGAGCTGTTTTTT.

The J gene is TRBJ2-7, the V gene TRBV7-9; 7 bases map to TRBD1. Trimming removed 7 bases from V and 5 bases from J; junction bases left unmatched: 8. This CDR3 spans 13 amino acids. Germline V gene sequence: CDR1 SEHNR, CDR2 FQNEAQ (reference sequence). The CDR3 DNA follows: TGTGCCAGCACTAAGACAGGGATGAACGAGCAGTACTTC. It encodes CASTKTGMNEQYF.

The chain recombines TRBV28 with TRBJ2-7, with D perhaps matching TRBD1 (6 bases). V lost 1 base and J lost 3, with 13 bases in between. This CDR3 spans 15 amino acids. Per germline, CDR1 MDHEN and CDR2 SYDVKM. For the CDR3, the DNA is TGTGCCAGCAGTTTATCCCGGGACACCCACTACGAGCAGTACTTC. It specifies CASSLSRDTHYEQYF.

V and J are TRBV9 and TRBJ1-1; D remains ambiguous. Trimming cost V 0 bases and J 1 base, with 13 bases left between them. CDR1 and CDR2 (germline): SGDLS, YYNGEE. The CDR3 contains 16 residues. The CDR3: CASSVGEGRANTEAFF. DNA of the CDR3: TGTGCCAGCAGCGTAGGGGAGGGTAGGGCGAACACTGAAGCTTTCTTT. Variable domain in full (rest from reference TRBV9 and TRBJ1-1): DSGVTQTPKHLITATGQRVTLRCSPRSGDLSVYWYQQSLDQGLQFLIQYYNGEERAKGNILERFSAQQFPDLHSELNLSSLELGDSALYFCASSVGEGRANTEAFFGQGTRLTVV.

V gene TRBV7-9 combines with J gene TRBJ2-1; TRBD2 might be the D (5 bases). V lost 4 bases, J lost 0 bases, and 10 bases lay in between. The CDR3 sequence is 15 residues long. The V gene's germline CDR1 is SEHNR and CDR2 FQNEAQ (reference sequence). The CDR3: CASSSSGYSYNEQFF. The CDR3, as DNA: TGTGCCAGCAGCTCCAGCGGTTACTCCTACAATGAGCAGTTCTTC.

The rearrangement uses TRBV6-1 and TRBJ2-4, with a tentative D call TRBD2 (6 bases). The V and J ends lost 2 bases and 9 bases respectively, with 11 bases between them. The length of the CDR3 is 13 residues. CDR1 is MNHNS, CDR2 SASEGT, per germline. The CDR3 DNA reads TGTGCCAGCAGTGAATTTTGGGGAGGCATTCAGTACTTC. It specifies CASSEFWGGIQYF.

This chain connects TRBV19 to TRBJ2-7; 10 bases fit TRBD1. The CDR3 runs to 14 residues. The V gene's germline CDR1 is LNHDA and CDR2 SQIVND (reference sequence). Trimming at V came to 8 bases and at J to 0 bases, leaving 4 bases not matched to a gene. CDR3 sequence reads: CASGRTGGSYEQYF. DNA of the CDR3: TGTGCCAGTGGAAGGACAGGGGGCTCCTACGAGCAGTACTTC.

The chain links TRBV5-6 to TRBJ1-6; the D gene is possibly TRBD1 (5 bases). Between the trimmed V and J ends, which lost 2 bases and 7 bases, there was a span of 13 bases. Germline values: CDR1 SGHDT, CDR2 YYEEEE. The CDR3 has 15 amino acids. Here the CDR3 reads CASSLVQGRNSPLHF. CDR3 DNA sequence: TGTGCCAGCAGCTTAGTCCAGGGCCGAAATTCACCCCTCCACTTT.

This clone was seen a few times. CDR3 sequence reads: CASSVAAGNYGYTF. The CDR3 DNA sequence: TGTGCCAGCAGCGTAGCGGCAGGGAACTATGGCTACACCTTC. The chain links TRBV9 to TRBJ1-2, with a possible D match to TRBD1 (5 bases). Trimming removed 0 bases at V and 2 bases at J, with 8 bases between. CDR1 and CDR2 (germline): SGDLS, YYNGEE. The CDR3 consists of 14 residues.

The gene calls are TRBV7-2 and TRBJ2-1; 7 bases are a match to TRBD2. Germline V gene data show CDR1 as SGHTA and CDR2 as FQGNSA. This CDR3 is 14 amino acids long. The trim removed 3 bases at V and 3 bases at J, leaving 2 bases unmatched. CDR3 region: CASSLGGGYNEQFF. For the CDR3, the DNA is TGTGCCAGCAGCTTGGGGGGGGGCTACAATGAGCAGTTCTTC.

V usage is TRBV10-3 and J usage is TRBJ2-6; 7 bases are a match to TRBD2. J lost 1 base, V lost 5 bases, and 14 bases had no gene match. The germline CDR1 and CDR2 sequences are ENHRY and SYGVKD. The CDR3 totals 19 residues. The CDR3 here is CAISTRSGGIGSGANVLTF. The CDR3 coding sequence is TGTGCCATCAGTACACGTTCGGGGGGAATAGGGTCTGGGGCCAACGTCCTGACTTTC.

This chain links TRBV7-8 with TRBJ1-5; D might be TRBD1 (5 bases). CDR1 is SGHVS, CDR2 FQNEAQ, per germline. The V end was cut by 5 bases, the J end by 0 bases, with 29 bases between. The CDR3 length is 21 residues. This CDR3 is CASSTIPEGAGPPFSNQPQHF. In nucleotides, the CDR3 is TGTGCCAGCAGCACGATACCAGAAGGGGCAGGGCCACCATTTAGCAATCAGCCCCAGCATTTT.

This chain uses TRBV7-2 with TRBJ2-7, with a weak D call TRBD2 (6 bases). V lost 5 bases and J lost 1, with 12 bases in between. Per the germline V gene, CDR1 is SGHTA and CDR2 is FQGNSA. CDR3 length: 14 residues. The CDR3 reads CASSHRRGSYEQYF. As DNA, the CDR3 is TGTGCCAGCAGCCACAGGAGGGGTTCCTACGAGCAGTACTTC.